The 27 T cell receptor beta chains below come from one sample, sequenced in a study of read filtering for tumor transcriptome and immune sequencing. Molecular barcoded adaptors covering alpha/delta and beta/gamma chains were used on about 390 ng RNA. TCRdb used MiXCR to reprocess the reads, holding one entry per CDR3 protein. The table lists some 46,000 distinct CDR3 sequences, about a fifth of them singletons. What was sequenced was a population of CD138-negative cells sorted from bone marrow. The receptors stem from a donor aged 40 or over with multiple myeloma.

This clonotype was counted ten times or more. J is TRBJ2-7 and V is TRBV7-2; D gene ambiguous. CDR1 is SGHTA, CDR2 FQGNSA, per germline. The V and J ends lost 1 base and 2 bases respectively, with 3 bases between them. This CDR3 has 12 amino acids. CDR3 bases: TGTGCCAGCAGCTTAGGTACCTACGAGCAGTACTTC. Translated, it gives CASSLGTYEQYF. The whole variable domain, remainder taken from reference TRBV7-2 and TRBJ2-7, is GAGVSQSPSNKVTEKGKDVELRCDPISGHTALYWYRQSLGQGLEFLIYFQGNSAPDKSGLPSDRFSAERTGGSVSTLTIQRTQQEDSAVYLCASSLGTYEQYFGPGTRLTVT.

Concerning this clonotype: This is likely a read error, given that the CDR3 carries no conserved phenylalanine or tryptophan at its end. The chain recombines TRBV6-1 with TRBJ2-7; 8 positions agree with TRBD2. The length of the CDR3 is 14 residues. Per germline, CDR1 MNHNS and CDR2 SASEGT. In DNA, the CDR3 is TGCGCCAGCAGTGAAGGACTAGCTCACTACGAGCAGTACCTC. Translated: CASSEGLAHYEQYL.

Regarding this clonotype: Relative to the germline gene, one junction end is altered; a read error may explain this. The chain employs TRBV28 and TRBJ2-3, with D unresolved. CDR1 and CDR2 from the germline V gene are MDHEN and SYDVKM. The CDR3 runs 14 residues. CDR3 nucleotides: TGTGTCAGCAGCCGTATTTCTTCTGGAGATACGCAGTATTTT. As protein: CVSSRISSGDTQYF.

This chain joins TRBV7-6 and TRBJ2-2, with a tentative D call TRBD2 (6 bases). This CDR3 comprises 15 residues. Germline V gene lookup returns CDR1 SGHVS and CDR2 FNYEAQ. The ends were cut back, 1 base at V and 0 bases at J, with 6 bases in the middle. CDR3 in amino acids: CASSLGTTNTGELFF. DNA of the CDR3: TGTGCCAGCAGCTTAGGGACTACGAACACCGGGGAGCTGTTTTTT. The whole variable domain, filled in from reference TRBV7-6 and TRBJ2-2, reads GAGVSQSPRYKVTKRGQDVALRCDPISGHVSLYWYRQALGQGPEFLTYFNYEAQQDKSGLPNDRFSAERPEGSISTLTIQRTEQRDSAMYRCASSLGTTNTGELFFGEGSRLTVL.

CDR3 loop: CASSPTPVNEQFF. CDR3 coding DNA: TGTGCCAGCAGTCCCACGCCCGTTAATGAGCAGTTCTTC. V usage is TRBV27 and J usage is TRBJ2-1; D not certain. Germline loops: CDR1 MNHEY, CDR2 SMNVEV (reference sequence). Trimming removed 5 bases at V and 7 bases at J, with 12 bases between. The CDR3 is 13 residues long.

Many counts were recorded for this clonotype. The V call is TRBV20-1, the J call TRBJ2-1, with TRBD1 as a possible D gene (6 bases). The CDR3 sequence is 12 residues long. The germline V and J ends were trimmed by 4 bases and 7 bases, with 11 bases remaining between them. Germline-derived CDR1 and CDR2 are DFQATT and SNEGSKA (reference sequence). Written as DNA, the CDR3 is TGCAGTGCTAACCGGGACACAAATGAGCAGTTCTTC. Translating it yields CSANRDTNEQFF.

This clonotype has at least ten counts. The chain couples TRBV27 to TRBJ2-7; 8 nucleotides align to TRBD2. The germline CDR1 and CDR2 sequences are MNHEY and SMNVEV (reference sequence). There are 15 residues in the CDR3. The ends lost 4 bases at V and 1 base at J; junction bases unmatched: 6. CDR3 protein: CASSSLAGLSYEQYF. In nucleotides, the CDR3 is TGTGCCAGCAGTTCTCTAGCGGGCCTATCCTACGAGCAGTACTTC.

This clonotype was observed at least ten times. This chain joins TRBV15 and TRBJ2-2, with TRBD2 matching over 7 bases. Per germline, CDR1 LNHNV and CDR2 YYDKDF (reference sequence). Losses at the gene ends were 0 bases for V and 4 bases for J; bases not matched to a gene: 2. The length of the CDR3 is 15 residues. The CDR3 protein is CATSRDWGGTGELFF. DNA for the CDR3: TGTGCCACCAGCAGAGATTGGGGGGGCACCGGGGAGCTGTTTTTT.

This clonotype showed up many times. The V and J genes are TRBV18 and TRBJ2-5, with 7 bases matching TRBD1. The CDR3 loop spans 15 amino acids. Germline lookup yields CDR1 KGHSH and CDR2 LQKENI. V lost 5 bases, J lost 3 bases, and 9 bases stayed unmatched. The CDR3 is CASSETPGTEETQYF. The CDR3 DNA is TGTGCCAGCTCAGAGACCCCCGGGACAGAAGAGACCCAGTACTTC.

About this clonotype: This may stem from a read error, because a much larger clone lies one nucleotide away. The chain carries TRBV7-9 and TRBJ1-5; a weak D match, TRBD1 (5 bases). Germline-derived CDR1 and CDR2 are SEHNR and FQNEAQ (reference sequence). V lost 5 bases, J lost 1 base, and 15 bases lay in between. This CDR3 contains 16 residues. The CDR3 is CASSQLTELSNQPQHF. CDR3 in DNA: TGTGCCAGCAGCCAACTGACAGAGTTGAGCAATCAGCCCCAGCATTTT.

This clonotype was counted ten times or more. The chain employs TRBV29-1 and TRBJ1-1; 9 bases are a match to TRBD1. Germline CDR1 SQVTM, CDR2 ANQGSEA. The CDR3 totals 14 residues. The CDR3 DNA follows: TGCAGTGGGGACAGGGAGGCTCTGAACACTGAAGCTTTCTTT. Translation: CSGDREALNTEAFF.

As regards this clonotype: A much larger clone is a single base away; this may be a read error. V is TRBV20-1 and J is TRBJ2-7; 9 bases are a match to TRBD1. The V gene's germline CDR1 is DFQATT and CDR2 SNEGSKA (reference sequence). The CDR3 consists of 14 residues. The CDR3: CSAEPGTGTYEQCF. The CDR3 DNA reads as TGCAGTGCTGAGCCAGGGACAGGGACCTACGAGCAGTGCTTC.

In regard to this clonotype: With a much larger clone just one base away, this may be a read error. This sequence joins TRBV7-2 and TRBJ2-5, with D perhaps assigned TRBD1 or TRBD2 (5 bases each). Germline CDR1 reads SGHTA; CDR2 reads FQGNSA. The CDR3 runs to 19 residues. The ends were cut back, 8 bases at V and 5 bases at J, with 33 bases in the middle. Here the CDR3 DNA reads TGTGCCAGCGGCCCCTCATATGTGGTTGTAGGGGACCCGGGGGAGACCCAGTACTTC. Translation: CASGPSYVVVGDPGETQYF.

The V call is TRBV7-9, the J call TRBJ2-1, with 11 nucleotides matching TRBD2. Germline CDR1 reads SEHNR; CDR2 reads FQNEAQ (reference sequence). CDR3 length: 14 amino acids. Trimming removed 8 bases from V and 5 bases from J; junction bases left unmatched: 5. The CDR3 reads CASGASGGNNEQFF. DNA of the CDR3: TGTGCCAGCGGGGCTAGCGGGGGGAACAATGAGCAGTTCTTC.

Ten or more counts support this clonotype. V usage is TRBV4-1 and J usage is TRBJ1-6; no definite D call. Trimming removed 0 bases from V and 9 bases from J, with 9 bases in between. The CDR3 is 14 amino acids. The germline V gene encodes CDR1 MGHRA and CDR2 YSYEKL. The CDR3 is CASSQDFGVSPLHF. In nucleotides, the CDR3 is TGCGCCAGCAGCCAAGATTTTGGCGTTTCACCCCTCCACTTT.

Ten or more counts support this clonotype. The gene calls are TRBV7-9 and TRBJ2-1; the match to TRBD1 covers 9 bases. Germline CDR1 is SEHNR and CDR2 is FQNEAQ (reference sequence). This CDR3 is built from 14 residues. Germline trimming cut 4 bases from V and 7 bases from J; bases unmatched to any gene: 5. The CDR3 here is CASSSSGTGNEQFF. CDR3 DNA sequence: TGTGCCAGCAGCTCCTCCGGGACAGGGAATGAGCAGTTCTTC.

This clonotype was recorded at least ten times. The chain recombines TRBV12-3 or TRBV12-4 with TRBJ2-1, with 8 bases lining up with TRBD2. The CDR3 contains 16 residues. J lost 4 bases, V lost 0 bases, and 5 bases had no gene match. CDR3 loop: CASSLAGLAPYNEQFF. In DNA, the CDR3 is TGTGCCAGCAGTTTAGCCGGACTAGCCCCATACAATGAGCAGTTCTTC.

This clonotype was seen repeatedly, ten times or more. As DNA, the CDR3 is TGTGCCAGCAGCCCCGGGACTAGCGGGTCCTACGAGCAGTACTTC. Translating gives CASSPGTSGSYEQYF. V usage is TRBV3-1 and J usage is TRBJ2-7; 12 nucleotides agree with TRBD2. The ends lost 4 bases at V and 1 base at J; junction bases unmatched: 2. Germline V gene lookup returns CDR1 LGHDT and CDR2 YNNKEL (reference sequence). The CDR3 covers 15 residues.

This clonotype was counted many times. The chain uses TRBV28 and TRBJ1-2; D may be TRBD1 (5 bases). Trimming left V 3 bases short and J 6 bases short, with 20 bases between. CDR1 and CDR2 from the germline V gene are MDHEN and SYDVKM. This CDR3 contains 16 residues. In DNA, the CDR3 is TGTGCCAGCAGTTTGTCGACAGCCCCTACATCCGATGGCTACACCTTC. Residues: CASSLSTAPTSDGYTF.

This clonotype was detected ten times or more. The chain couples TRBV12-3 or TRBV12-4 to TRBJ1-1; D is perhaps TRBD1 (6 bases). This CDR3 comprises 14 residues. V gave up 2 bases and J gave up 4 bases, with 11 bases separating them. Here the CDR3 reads CASSLTTGSTEAFF. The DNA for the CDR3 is TGTGCCAGCAGTTTAACAACAGGGAGCACTGAAGCTTTCTTT.

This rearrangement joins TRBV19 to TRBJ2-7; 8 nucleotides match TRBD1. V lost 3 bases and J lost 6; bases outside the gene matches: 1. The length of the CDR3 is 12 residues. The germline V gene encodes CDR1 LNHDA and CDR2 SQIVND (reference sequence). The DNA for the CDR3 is TGTGCCAGTAGTATCGACAGGGGCGAGCAGTACTTC. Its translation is CASSIDRGEQYF.

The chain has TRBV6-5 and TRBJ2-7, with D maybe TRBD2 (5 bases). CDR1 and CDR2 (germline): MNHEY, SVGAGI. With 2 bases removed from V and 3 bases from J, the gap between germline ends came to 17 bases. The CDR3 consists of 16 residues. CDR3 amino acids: CASSYGIGGAGYEQYF. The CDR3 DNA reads TGTGCCAGCAGTTACGGTATCGGAGGCGCGGGCTACGAGCAGTACTTC.

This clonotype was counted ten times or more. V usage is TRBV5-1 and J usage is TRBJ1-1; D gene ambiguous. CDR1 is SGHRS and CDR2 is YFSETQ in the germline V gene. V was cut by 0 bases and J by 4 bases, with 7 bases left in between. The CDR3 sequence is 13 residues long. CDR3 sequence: CASSLGAGTEAFF. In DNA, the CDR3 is TGCGCCAGCAGCTTGGGGGCGGGCACTGAAGCTTTCTTT. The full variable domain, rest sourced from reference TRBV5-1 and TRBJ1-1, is KAGVTQTPRYLIKTRGQQVTLSCSPISGHRSVSWYQQTPGQGLQFLFEYFSETQRNKGNFPGRFSGRQFSNSRSEMNVSTLELGDSALYLCASSLGAGTEAFFGQGTRLTVV.

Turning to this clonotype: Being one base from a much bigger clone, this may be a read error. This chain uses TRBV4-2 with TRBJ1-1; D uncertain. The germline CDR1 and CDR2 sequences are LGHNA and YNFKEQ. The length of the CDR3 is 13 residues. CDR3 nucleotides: TGTGTCAGCAGCCATGGGGAGAACACTGAAGCTTTCTTT. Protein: CVSSHGENTEAFF.

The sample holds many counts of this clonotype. For the CDR3, the DNA is TGCAGCGTTGCTTCGACTAGCGGATACAATGAGCAGTTCTTC. Its protein is CSVASTSGYNEQFF. V is TRBV29-1 and J is TRBJ2-1; 9 positions match TRBD2. Trimming cost V 4 bases and J 4 bases; bases outside gene matches: 5. This CDR3 has 14 residues. Germline loops: CDR1 SQVTM, CDR2 ANQGSEA.

The CDR3 sequence is CASSRDRNTEAFF. The CDR3 bases are TGTGCCAGCAGTCGGGACCGGAACACTGAAGCTTTCTTT. The chain links TRBV6-5 to TRBJ1-1; tentative D call: TRBD1 (5 bases). The length of the CDR3 is 13 residues. V lost 5 bases to trimming and J lost 1 base, with 8 bases between them. Germline V gene data show CDR1 as MNHEY and CDR2 as SVGAGI.

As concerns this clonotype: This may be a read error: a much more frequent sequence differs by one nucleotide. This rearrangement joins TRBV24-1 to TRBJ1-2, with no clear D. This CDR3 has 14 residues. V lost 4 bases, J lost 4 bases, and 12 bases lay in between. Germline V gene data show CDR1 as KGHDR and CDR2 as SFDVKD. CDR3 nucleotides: TGTGCCACCAGTGACGTGACCTCCTTCTATGGCTACACCTTC. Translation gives CATSDVTSFYGYTF.